A single sample gave rise to the 2 T cell receptor beta chains below, sequenced in a study of T-cell memory formation after mild COVID-19. Via MiXCR, TCRdb re-called the 5' RACE reads, giving one row per CDR3 protein. Among over 450,000 distinct CDR3 sequences listed, just over 20% were seen once. Material for sequencing was PBMCs or a T cell subset sorted from them (not recorded which). These receptors were collected from an adult woman who had mild COVID-19 (a few samples of this study predate the infection). Cell type and time point are not known.

The chain joins TRBV28 to TRBJ2-7; D assignment may be TRBD1 or TRBD2 (5 bases each). This CDR3 is 14 amino acids long. CDR1 is MDHEN and CDR2 is SYDVKM in the germline V gene. V was pared by 8 bases and J by 0 bases, with 14 bases between. The CDR3 is CASGRGVLSYEQYF. The CDR3 DNA reads as TGTGCCAGCGGACGAGGGGTTCTCTCCTACGAGCAGTACTTC.

There are many counts of this clonotype. The chain links TRBV20-1 to TRBJ1-1; a possible D gene is TRBD1 (6 bases). V lost 2 bases and J 5 bases, leaving 12 bases between the germline ends. Germline loops: CDR1 DFQATT, CDR2 SNEGSKA (reference sequence). CDR3 length equals 13 residues. The CDR3 sequence: CSARNTRGTEAFF. CDR3 coding DNA: TGCAGTGCTAGAAACACCAGGGGTACTGAAGCTTTCTTT.